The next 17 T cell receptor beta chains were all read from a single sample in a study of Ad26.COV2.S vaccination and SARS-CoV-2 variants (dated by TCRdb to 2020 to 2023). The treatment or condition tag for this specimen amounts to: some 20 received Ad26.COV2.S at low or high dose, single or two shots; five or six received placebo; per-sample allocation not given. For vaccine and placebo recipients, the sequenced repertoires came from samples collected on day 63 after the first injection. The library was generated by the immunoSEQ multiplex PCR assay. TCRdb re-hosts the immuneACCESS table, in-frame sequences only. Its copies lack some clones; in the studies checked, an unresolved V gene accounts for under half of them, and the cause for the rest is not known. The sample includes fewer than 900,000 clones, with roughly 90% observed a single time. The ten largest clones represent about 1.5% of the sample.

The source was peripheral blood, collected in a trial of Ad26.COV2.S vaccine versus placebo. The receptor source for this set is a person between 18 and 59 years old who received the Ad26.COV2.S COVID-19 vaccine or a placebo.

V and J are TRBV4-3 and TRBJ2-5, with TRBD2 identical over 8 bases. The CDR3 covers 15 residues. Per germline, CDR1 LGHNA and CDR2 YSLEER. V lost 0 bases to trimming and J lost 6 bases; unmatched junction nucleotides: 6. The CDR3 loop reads CASSQEGTRGQTQYF. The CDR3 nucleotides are TGCGCCAGCAGCCAAGAAGGGACTAGGGGACAGACCCAGTACTTC.

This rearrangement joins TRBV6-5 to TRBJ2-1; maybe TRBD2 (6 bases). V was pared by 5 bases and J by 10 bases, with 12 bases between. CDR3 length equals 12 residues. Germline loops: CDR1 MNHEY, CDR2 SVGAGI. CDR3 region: CASSRDLMEQFF. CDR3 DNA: TGTGCCAGCAGTCGGGACTTAATGGAGCAGTTCTTC.

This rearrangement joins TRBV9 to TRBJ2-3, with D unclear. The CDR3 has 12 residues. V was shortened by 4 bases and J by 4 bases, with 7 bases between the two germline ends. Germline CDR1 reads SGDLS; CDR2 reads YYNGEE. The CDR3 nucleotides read TGTGCCAGCAGCCCAGACCCAGATACGCAGTATTTT. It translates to CASSPDPDTQYF.

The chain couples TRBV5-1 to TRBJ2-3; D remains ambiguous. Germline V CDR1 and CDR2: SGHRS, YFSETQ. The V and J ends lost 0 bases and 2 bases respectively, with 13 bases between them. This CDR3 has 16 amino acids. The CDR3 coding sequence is TGCGCCAGCAGCTTGGCGGGTGACTTCGACACAGATACGCAGTATTTT. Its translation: CASSLAGDFDTDTQYF.

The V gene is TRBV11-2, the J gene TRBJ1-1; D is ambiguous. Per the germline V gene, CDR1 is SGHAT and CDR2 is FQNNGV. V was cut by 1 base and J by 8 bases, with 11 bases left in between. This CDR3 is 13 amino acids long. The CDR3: CASSLGPGMEAFF. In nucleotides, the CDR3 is TGTGCCAGCAGCTTAGGCCCGGGTATGGAAGCTTTCTTT. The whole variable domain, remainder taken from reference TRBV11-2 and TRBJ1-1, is EAGVAQSPRYKIIEKRQSVAFWCNPISGHATLYWYQQILGQGPKLLIQFQNNGVVDDSQLPKDRFSAERLKGVDSTLKIQPAKLEDSAVYLCASSLGPGMEAFFGQGTRLTVV.

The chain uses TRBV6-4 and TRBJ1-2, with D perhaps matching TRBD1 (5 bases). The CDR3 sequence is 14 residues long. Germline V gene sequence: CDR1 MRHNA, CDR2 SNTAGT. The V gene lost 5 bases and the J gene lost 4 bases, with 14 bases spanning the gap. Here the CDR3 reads CASSPGVVGYGYTF. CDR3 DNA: TGTGCCAGCAGTCCGGGGGTCGTGGGCTATGGCTACACCTTC.

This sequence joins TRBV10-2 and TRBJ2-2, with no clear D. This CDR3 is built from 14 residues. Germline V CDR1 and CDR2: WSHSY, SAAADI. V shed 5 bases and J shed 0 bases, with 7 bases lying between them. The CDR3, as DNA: TGCGCCAGCAGTCTACAGACGAACACCGGGGAGCTGTTTTTT. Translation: CASSLQTNTGELFF.

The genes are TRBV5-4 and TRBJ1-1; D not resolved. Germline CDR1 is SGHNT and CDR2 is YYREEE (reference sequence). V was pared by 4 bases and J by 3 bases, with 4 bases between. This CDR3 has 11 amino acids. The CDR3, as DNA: TGTGCCAGCAGCGACTACACTGAAGCTTTCTTT. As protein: CASSDYTEAFF.

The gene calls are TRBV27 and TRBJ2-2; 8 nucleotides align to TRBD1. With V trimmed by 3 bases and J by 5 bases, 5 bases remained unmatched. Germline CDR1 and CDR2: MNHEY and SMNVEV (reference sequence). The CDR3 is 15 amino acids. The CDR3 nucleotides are TGTGCCAGCAGTTTGGCGACAGGGGTGACCGGGGAGCTGTTTTTT. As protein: CASSLATGVTGELFF.

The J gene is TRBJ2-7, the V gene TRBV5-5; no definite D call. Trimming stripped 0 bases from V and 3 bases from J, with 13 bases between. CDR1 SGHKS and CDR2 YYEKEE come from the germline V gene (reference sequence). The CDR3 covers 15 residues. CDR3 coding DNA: TGTGCCAGCAGCTTGGTGGGGTATGGCAACTACGAGCAGTACTTC. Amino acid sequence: CASSLVGYGNYEQYF. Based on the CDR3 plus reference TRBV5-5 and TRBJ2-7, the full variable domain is DAGVTQSPTHLIKTRGQQVTLRCSPISGHKSVSWYQQVLGQGPQFIFQYYEKEERGRGNFPDRFSARQFPNYSSELNVNALLLGDSALYLCASSLVGYGNYEQYFGPGTRLTVT.

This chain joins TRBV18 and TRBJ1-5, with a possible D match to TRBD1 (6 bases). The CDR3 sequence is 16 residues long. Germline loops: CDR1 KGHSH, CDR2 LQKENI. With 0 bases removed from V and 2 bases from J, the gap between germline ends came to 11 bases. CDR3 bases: TGTGCCAGCTCACCACCGGGGGCGCGGGGCAATCAGCCCCAGCATTTT. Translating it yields CASSPPGARGNQPQHF.

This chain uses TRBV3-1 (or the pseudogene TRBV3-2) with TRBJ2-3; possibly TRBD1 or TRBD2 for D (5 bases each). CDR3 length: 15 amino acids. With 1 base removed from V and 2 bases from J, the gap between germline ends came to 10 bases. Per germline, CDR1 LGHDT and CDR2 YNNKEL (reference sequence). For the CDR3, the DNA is TGTGCCAGCAGCCAAGGGGGACGGATCACAGATACGCAGTATTTT. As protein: CASSQGGRITDTQYF.

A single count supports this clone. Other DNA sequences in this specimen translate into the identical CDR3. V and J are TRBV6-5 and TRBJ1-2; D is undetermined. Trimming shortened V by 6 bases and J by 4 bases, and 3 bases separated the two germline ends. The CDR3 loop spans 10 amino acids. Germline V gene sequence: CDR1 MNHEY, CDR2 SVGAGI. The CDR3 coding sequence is TGTGCCAGCAGGGGCTATGGCTACACCTTC. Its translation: CASRGYGYTF.

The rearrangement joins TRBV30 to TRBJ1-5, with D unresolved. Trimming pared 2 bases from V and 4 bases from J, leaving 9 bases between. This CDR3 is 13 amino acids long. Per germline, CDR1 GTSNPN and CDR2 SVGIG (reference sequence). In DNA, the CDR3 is TGTGCCTGGAGTTCCCAGGAGAATCAGCCCCAGCATTTT. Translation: CAWSSQENQPQHF.

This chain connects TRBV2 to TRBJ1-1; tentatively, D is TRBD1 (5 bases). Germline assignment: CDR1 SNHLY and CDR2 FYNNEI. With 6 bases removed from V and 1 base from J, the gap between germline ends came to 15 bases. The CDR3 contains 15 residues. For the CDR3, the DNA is TGTGCCAGCAGGAAGGGGACGCCACCGAACACTGAAGCTTTCTTT. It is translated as CASRKGTPPNTEAFF.

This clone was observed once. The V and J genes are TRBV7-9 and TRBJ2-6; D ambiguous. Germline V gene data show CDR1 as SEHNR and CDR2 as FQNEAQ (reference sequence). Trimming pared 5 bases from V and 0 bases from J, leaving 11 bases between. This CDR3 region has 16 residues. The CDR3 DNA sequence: TGTGCCAGCAGCCCAAGTCTGGTCTCTGGGGCCAACGTCCTGACTTTC. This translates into CASSPSLVSGANVLTF.

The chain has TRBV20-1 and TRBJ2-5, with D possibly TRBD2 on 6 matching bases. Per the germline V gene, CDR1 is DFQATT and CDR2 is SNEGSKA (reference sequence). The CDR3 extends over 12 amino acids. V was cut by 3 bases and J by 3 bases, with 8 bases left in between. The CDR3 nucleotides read TGCAGTGCTAGTTGGAGGGAAGAGACCCAGTACTTC. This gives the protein CSASWREETQYF.